This T cell receptor beta chain was captured by sequencing in a study of OX40 agonist ivuxolimab in advanced cancers. Study overall: Participants, approximately 80% male, averaged 60 years of age, ranging from about 23 to 90. Partial responses, seen in three patients, involved one hepatocellular carcinoma and two cutaneous melanomas. Whole-study findings and limits: Some nonresponders additionally presented with little normalized T-cell clonal expansion.

Clones were read by immunoSEQ multiplex PCR, and TCRdb kept only the in-frame ones, dropping some. Of around 66,000 clones in the sample, 70% to 90% were seen once. The table lists this clone with a count of one. Its antigen is undetermined. The investigators sampled blood at baseline, at cycle 4 day 1, and at cycle 7 day 1. The germline CDR1 and CDR2 sequences are SQVTM and ANQGSEA. The ends lost 6 bases at V and 1 base at J; junction bases unmatched: 9. This CDR3 comprises 14 residues. The specimen comprised CD4+ or CD8+ T cells sorted from blood, sampled in a trial of the OX40 agonist ivuxolimab. The origin of this receptor is an adult with an advanced solid tumor such as melanoma, head and neck, liver or kidney cancer. This chain uses TRBV29-1 with TRBJ2-7, with 7 bases lining up with TRBD1. This chain's CDR3 is CSVDAGTASYEQYF. The CDR3 bases are TGCAGCGTGGACGCCGGGACAGCTTCCTACGAGCAGTACTTC.